The 3 T cell receptor beta chains in this list originate from one sample, sequenced in a study of T cell repertoires in cytomegalovirus infection. TCRdb redid the calling of the reads with MiXCR, one entry per CDR3 protein. The repertoire holds under 850,000 distinct CDR3 sequences, with roughly 35% as singletons. The material sequenced was PBMCs. Source of these receptors: a human donor in good health (CMV status not recorded). Some clones in this sample may be carry-over from other donors' samples.

This chain uses TRBV20-1 with TRBJ2-4, with 11 bases matching TRBD2. The V and J ends lost 5 bases and 1 base, in that order; junction bases with no gene match: 16. The CDR3 is 19 residues long. CDR1 and CDR2 from the germline V gene are DFQATT and SNEGSKA (reference sequence). The CDR3 DNA sequence: TGCAGTGCTGTAGGACTAGCGGGCGAATCCTTTGAGGCCAAAAACATTCAGTACTTC. Amino acid sequence: CSAVGLAGESFEAKNIQYF.

The rearrangement uses TRBV27 and TRBJ2-1; D not certain. The CDR3 loop spans 12 amino acids. V lost 4 bases, J lost 13 bases, and 14 bases lay in between. Germline loops: CDR1 MNHEY, CDR2 SMNVEV (reference sequence). The CDR3 coding sequence is TGTGCCAGCAGTTCCCTAAGATCGACCCAGTTCTTC. It yields the protein CASSSLRSTQFF.

This clonotype has a handful of counts. The CDR3 sequence: CASSITVTTEAFF. The DNA for the CDR3 is TGTGCCAGTAGTATAACAGTTACCACTGAAGCTTTCTTT. The genes are TRBV19 and TRBJ1-1; D remains ambiguous. V dropped 2 bases and J dropped 4 bases, with 8 bases sitting between them. Germline lookup yields CDR1 LNHDA and CDR2 SQIVND (reference sequence). The CDR3 consists of 13 residues. The whole variable domain, filled in from reference TRBV19 and TRBJ1-1, reads DGGITQSPKYLFRKEGQNVTLSCEQNLNHDAMYWYRQDPGQGLRLIYYSQIVNDFQKGDIAEGYSVSREKKESFPLTVTSAQKNPTAFYLCASSITVTTEAFFGQGTRLTVV.